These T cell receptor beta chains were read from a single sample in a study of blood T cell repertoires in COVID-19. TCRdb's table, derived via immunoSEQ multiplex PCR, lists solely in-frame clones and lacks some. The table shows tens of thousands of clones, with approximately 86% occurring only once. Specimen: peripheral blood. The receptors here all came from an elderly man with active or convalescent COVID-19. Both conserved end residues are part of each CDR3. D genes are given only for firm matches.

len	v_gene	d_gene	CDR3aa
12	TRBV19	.	CASMRQGGEAFF
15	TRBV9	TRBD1	CASSTRTGSNSPLHF
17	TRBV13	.	CASSLGFVGLATDTQYF
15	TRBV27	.	CASSLSRQKQETQYF
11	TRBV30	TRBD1	CALGQGAVAFF
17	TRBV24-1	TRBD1	CATSTGTGGFGANVLTF
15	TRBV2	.	CASSERRGRGETQYF
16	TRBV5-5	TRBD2	CASSLRAGVNTGELFF
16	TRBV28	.	CASSLITGRGTGPQHF
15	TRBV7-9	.	CASSLEAGRNSPLHF
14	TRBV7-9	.	CASSSRSRGTPLHF
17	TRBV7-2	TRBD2	CASSLAASGGGAGELFF
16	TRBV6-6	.	CASSYSGQPANYGYTF
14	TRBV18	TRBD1	CASSPGQGAQPQHF
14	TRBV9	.	CASSQEQGNTEAFF
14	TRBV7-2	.	CASSIQGRGEKLFF